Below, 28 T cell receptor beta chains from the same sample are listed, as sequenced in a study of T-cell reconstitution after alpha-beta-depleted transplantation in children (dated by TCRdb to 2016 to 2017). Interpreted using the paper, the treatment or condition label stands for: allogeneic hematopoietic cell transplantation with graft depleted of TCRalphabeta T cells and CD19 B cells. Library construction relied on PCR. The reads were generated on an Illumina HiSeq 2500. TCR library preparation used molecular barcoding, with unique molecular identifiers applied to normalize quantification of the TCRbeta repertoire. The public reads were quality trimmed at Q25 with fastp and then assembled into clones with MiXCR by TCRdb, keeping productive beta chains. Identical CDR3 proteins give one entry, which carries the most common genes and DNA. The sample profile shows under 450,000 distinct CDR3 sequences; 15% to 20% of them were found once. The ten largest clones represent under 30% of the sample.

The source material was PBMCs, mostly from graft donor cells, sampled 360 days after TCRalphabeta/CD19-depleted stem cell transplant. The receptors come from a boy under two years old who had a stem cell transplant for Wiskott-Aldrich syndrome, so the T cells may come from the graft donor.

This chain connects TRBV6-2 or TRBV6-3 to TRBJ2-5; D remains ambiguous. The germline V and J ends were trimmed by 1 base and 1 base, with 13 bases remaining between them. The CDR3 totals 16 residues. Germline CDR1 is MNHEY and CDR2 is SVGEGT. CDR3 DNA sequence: TGTGCCAGCAGTTACTTCATTTTAGGAGTCCAAGAGACCCAGTACTTC. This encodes CASSYFILGVQETQYF.

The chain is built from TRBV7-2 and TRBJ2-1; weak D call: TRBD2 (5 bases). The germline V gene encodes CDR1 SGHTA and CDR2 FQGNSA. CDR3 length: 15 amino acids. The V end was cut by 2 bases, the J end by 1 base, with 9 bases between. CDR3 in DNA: TGTGCCAGCAGCTTAAAGCTAGCTTCCTACAATGAGCAGTTCTTC. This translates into CASSLKLASYNEQFF.

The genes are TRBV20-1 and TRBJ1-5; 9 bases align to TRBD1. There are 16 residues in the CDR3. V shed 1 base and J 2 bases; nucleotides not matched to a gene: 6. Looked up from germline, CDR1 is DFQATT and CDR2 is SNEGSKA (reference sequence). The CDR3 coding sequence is TGCAGTGCTAGAGGGGACACAGGGGGCGGCAATCAGCCCCAGCATTTT. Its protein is CSARGDTGGGNQPQHF.

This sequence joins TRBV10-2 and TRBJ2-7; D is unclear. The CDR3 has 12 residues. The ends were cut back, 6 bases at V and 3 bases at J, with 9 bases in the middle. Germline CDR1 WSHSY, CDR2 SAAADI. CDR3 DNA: TGCGCCAGCAGGGTGGATTACTACGAGCAGTACTTC. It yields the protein CASRVDYYEQYF.

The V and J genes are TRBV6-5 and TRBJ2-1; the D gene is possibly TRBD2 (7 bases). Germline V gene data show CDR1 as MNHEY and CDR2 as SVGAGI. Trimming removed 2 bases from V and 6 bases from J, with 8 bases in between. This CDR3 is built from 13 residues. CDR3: CASSYRGGNEQFF. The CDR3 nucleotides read TGTGCCAGCAGTTACAGGGGGGGCAATGAGCAGTTCTTC.

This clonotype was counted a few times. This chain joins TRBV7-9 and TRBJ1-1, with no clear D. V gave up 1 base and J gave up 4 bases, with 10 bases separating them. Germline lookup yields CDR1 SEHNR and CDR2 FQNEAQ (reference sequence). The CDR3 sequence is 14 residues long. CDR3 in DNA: TGTGCCAGCAGCTTAGAGGGTGTTACCACTGAAGCTTTCTTT. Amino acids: CASSLEGVTTEAFF.

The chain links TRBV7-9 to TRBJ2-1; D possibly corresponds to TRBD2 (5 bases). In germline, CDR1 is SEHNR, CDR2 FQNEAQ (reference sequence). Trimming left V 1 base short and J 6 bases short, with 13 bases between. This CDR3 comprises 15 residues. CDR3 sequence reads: CASSLGGGSGNEQFF. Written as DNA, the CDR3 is TGTGCCAGCAGCTTAGGAGGCGGCAGCGGCAATGAGCAGTTCTTC.

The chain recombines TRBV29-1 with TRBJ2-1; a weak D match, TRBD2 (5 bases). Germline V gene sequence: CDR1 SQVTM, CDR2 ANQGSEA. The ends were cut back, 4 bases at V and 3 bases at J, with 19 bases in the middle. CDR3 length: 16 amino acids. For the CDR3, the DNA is TGCAGCGTTGGATCCCCCCGGGATAGAGGCTACAATGAGCAGTTCTTC. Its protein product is CSVGSPRDRGYNEQFF.

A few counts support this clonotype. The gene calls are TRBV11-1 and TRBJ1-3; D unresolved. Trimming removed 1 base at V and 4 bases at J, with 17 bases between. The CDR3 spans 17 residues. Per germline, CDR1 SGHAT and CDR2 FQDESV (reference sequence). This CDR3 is CASSLGIPGLPGNTIYF. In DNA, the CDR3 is TGTGCCAGCAGCTTAGGAATCCCAGGATTACCAGGAAACACCATATATTTT.

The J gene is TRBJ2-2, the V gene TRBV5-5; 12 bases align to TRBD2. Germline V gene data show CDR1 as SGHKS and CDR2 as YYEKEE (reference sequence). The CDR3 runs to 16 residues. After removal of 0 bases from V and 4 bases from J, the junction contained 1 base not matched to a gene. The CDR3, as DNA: TGTGCCAGCAGCTTGGCACTAGCGGGAGGCACCGGGGAGCTGTTTTTT. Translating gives CASSLALAGGTGELFF.

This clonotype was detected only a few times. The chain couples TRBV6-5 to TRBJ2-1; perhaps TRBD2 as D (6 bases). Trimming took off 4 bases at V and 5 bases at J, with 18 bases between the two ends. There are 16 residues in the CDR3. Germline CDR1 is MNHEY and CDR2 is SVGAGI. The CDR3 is CASSFSGGPLNNEQFF. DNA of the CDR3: TGTGCCAGCAGTTTTAGCGGCGGGCCCCTAAACAATGAGCAGTTCTTC.

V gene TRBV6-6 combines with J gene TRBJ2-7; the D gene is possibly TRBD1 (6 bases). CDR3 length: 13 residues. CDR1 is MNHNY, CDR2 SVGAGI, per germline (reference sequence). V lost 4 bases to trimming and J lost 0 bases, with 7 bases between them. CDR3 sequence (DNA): TGTGCCAGCAGTTCAGGGGACTCCTACGAGCAGTACTTC. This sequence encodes CASSSGDSYEQYF.

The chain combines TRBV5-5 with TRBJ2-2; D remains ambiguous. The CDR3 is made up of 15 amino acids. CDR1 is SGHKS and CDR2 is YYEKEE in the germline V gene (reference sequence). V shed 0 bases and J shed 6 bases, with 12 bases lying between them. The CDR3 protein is CASSLGTIGAGELFF. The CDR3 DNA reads TGTGCCAGCAGCTTGGGAACGATTGGAGCCGGGGAGCTGTTTTTT.

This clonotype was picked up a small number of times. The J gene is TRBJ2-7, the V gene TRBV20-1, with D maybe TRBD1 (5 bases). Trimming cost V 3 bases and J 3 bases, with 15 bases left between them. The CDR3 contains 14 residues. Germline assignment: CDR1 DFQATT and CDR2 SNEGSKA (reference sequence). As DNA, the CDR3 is TGCAGTGCTAGTCGGACAAGGACACTCTACGAGCAGTACTTC. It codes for CSASRTRTLYEQYF.

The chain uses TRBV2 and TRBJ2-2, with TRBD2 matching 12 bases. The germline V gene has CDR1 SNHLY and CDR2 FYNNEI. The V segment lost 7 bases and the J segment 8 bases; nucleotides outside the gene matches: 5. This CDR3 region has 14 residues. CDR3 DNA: TGTGCCAGCAACCGACTAGCGGGGGCTGGGGAGCTGTTTTTT. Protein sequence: CASNRLAGAGELFF.

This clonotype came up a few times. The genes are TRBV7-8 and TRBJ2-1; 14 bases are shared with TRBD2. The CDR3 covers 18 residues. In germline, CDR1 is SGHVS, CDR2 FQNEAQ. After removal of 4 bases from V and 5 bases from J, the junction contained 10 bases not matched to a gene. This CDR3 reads CASSSPGLAGAANNEQFF. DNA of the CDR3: TGTGCCAGCAGCTCGCCGGGACTAGCGGGAGCGGCCAACAATGAGCAGTTCTTC.

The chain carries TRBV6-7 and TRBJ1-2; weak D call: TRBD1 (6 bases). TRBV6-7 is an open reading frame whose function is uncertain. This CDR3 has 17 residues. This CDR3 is CTFSFHLITQGGYGYTF. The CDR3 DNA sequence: TGTACCTTCAGTTTCCATCTAATAACCCAAGGGGGTTATGGCTACACCTTC.

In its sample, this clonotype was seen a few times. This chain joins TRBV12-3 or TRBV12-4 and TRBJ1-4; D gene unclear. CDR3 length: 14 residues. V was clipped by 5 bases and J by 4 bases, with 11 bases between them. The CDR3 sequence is CASSRRTFNEKLFF. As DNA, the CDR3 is TGTGCCAGCAGTCGCCGGACTTTTAATGAAAAACTGTTTTTT.

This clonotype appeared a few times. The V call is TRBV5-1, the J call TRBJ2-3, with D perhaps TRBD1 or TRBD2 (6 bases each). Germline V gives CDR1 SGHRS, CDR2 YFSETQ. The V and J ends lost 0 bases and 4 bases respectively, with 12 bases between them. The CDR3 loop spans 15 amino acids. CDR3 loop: CASSLGRGGADTQYF. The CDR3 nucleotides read TGCGCCAGCAGCTTGGGCAGGGGAGGAGCAGATACGCAGTATTTT.

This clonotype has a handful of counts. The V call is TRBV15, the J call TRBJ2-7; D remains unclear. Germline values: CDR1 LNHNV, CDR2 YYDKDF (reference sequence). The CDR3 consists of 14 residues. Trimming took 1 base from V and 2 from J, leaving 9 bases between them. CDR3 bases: TGTGCCACCAGCAGAGTCCAGGTCCCCTACGAGCAGTACTTC. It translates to CATSRVQVPYEQYF.

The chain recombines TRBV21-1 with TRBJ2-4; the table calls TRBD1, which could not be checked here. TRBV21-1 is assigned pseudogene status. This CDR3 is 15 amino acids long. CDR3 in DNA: TGTGCCAGCGTGGGGGGGTGGGTAGCCAAAAACATTCAGTACTTC. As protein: CASVGGWVAKNIQYF.

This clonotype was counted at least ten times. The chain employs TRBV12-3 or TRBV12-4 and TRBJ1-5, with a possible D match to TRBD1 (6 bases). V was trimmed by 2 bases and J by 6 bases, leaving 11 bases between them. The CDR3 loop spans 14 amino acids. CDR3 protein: CASSLYRESQPQHF. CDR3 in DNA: TGTGCCAGCAGTTTATACAGGGAGAGTCAGCCCCAGCATTTT.

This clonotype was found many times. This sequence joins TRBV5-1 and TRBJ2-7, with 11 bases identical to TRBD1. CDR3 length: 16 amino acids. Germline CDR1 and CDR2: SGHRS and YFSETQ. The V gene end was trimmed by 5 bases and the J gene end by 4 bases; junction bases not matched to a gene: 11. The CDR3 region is CASSWTGGGRLYEQYF. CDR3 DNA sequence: TGCGCCAGCAGTTGGACAGGGGGCGGGCGACTATACGAGCAGTACTTC.

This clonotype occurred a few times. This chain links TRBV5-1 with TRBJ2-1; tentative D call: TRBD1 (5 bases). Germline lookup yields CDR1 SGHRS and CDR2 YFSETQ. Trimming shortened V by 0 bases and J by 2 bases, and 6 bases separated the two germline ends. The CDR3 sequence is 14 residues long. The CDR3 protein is CASSLETAYNEQFF. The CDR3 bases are TGCGCCAGCAGCTTGGAGACAGCCTACAATGAGCAGTTCTTC.

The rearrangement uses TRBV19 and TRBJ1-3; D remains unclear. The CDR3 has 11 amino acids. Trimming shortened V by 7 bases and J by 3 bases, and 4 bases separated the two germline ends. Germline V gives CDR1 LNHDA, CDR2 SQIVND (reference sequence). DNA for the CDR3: TGTGCCAGTAAAATTGGAAACACCATATATTTT. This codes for CASKIGNTIYF.

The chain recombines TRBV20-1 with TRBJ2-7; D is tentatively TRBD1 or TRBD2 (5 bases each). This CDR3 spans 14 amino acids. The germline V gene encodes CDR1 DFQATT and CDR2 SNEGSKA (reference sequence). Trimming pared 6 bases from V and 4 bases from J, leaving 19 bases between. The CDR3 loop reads CSARKGPLGYEQYF. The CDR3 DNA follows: TGCAGTGCGAGAAAGGGACCCCTCGGGTACGAGCAGTACTTC.

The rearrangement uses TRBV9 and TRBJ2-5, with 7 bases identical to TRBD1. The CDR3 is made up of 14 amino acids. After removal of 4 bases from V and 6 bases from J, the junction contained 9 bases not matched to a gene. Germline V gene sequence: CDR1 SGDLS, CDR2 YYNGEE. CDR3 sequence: CASSIEQGWQTQYF. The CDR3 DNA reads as TGTGCCAGCAGCATCGAACAGGGGTGGCAGACCCAGTACTTC. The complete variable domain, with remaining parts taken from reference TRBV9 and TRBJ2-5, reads DSGVTQTPKHLITATGQRVTLRCSPRSGDLSVYWYQQSLDQGLQFLIQYYNGEERAKGNILERFSAQQFPDLHSELNLSSLELGDSALYFCASSIEQGWQTQYFGPGTRLLVL.

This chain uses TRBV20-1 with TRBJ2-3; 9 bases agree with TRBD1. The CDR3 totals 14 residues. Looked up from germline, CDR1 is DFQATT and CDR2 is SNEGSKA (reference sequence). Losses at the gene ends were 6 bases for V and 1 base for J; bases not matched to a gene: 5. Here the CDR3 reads CSATDRGRTDTQYF. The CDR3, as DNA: TGCAGTGCAACGGACAGGGGACGCACAGATACGCAGTATTTT.